The rows below give T cell receptor beta chains drawn from one sample of a study of T cell changes during pregnancy in multiple sclerosis. Generated by immunoSEQ multiplex PCR, the TCRdb table keeps only in-frame clones and is missing some. The sample includes approximately 50,000 clones, 92% of them seen just once. The sample here was CD4+ T cells from peripheral blood mononuclear cells, taken in the third trimester of pregnancy. The receptors shown here come from a female donor with multiple sclerosis, enrolled in a pregnancy study. CDR3s include the opening cysteine and the closing phenylalanine or tryptophan. The D gene is left open where the match is weak. Clone size is shown for a subset of rows, as once, few, many or a class of expanded clone.

v_call: TRBV28
clone_size: .
j_call: TRBJ1-1
d_call: .
cdr3_aa: CASSLSTTGTIEAFF
cdr3_nt: TGTGCCAGCAGTTTATCAACGACAGGAACCATTGAAGCTTTCTTT

v_call: TRBV19
clone_size: .
j_call: TRBJ2-7
d_call: TRBD1
cdr3_aa: CASSIDAWTGGSYEQYF
cdr3_nt: TGTGCCAGTAGTATAGACGCCTGGACAGGGGGGTCCTACGAGCAGTACTTC

v_call: TRBV28
clone_size: once
j_call: TRBJ2-3
d_call: .
cdr3_aa: CASRERSLEPQYF
cdr3_nt: TGTGCCAGCAGAGAACGTTCGCTAGAGCCGCAGTATTTT

v_call: TRBV18
clone_size: .
j_call: TRBJ2-5
d_call: TRBD1
cdr3_aa: CASSPKGQSGETQYF
cdr3_nt: TGTGCCAGCTCACCAAAGGGACAGTCTGGGGAGACCCAGTACTTC

v_call: TRBV6-5
clone_size: .
j_call: TRBJ2-7
d_call: TRBD1
cdr3_aa: CASRPPGQYYEQYF
cdr3_nt: TGTGCCAGCAGGCCACCGGGACAGTACTACGAGCAGTACTTC

v_call: TRBV2
clone_size: .
j_call: TRBJ2-5
d_call: TRBD2
cdr3_aa: CAMTSGQETQYF
cdr3_nt: TGTGCAATGACTAGCGGACAAGAGACCCAGTACTTC

v_call: TRBV7-2
clone_size: once
j_call: TRBJ2-7
d_call: .
cdr3_aa: CASSLASGVSYEQYF
cdr3_nt: TGTGCCAGCAGCTTAGCTAGCGGAGTCTCCTACGAGCAGTACTTC

v_call: TRBV5-6
clone_size: .
j_call: TRBJ2-1
d_call: TRBD2
cdr3_aa: CASSSGLAGERGSYNEQFF
cdr3_nt: TGTGCCAGCAGCTCGGGACTAGCGGGAGAGCGGGGCTCCTACAATGAGCAGTTCTTC

v_call: TRBV19
clone_size: few
j_call: TRBJ1-4
d_call: .
cdr3_aa: CASSISQVNEKLFF
cdr3_nt: TGTGCCAGTAGTATTTCACAGGTTAATGAAAAACTGTTTTTT

v_call: TRBV10-3
clone_size: .
j_call: TRBJ2-5
d_call: .
cdr3_aa: CAISDTNHQETQYF
cdr3_nt: TGTGCCATCAGTGACACTAACCACCAAGAGACCCAGTACTTC

v_call: TRBV7-6
clone_size: .
j_call: TRBJ2-1
d_call: TRBD2
cdr3_aa: CASSSLSGRAVEQFF
cdr3_nt: TGTGCCAGCAGCTCCCTTAGCGGGAGGGCCGTTGAGCAGTTCTTC

v_call: TRBV6-1
clone_size: .
j_call: TRBJ1-1
d_call: .
cdr3_aa: CASSNLRRGNTEAFF
cdr3_nt: TGTGCCAGCAGTAACCTGCGACGGGGAAATACTGAAGCTTTCTTT

v_call: TRBV28
clone_size: .
j_call: TRBJ2-7
d_call: .
cdr3_aa: CASSPRDTDYEQYF
cdr3_nt: TGTGCCAGCAGCCCTCGGGACACCGACTACGAGCAGTACTTC

v_call: TRBV7-2
clone_size: .
j_call: TRBJ2-2
d_call: TRBD2
cdr3_aa: CASSVSGRATGELFF
cdr3_nt: TGTGCCAGCAGCGTTAGCGGGAGAGCCACCGGGGAGCTGTTTTTT

v_call: TRBV11-2
clone_size: .
j_call: TRBJ1-1
d_call: TRBD1
cdr3_aa: CASSTDRANLQF
cdr3_nt: TGTGCCAGCAGTACAGACAGGGCGAATCTACAATTT

v_call: TRBV11-2
clone_size: .
j_call: TRBJ2-1
d_call: TRBD2
cdr3_aa: CASIAGGPYNEQFF
cdr3_nt: TGTGCCAGCATCGCGGGAGGGCCCTACAATGAGCAGTTCTTC

v_call: TRBV2
clone_size: .
j_call: TRBJ2-7
d_call: TRBD1
cdr3_aa: CASGQTGTGAYEQYF
cdr3_nt: TGTGCCAGCGGACAAACCGGGACAGGGGCCTACGAGCAGTACTTC

v_call: TRBV7-2
clone_size: .
j_call: TRBJ2-5
d_call: .
cdr3_aa: CASSLGVQYQETQYF
cdr3_nt: TGTGCCAGCAGCTTAGGTGTCCAGTACCAAGAGACCCAGTACTTC

v_call: TRBV7-9
clone_size: .
j_call: TRBJ1-5
d_call: .
cdr3_aa: CASSSSGVDQPQHF
cdr3_nt: TGTGCCAGCAGCTCCTCAGGGGTAGATCAGCCCCAGCATTTT

v_call: TRBV6-6
clone_size: once
j_call: TRBJ2-1
d_call: TRBD1
cdr3_aa: CASSHGTANNEQFF
cdr3_nt: TGTGCCAGCAGCCACGGGACAGCCAACAATGAGCAGTTCTTC

v_call: TRBV4-1
clone_size: .
j_call: TRBJ2-7
d_call: .
cdr3_aa: CASSQDRNSYEQYF
cdr3_nt: TGCGCCAGCAGCCAAGATCGAAACAGCTACGAGCAGTACTTC

v_call: TRBV30
clone_size: .
j_call: TRBJ2-5
d_call: TRBD1
cdr3_aa: CASRQGLETQYF
cdr3_nt: TGTGCTTCCCGACAGGGCCTCGAAACCCAGTACTTC

v_call: TRBV7-9
clone_size: .
j_call: TRBJ2-7
d_call: TRBD2
cdr3_aa: CASSSGTSRRPYEQYF
cdr3_nt: TGTGCCAGCAGCTCCGGGACTAGTCGGAGGCCCTACGAGCAGTACTTC

v_call: TRBV27
clone_size: .
j_call: TRBJ2-7
d_call: TRBD1
cdr3_aa: CASSSWTGKEQYF
cdr3_nt: TGTGCCAGCAGTTCCTGGACAGGGAAAGAGCAGTACTTC

v_call: TRBV19
clone_size: .
j_call: TRBJ2-7
d_call: TRBD1
cdr3_aa: CASSMGQGTSYEQYF
cdr3_nt: TGTGCCAGTAGTATGGGACAGGGGACCTCCTACGAGCAGTACTTC

v_call: TRBV25-1
clone_size: .
j_call: TRBJ2-5
d_call: TRBD2
cdr3_aa: CASSVTGTRQETQYF
cdr3_nt: TGTGCCAGCAGTGTTACCGGGACTAGACAAGAGACCCAGTACTTC

v_call: TRBV20-1
clone_size: .
j_call: TRBJ1-1
d_call: .
cdr3_aa: CSAKQEREAFF
cdr3_nt: TGCAGTGCTAAACAGGAAAGAGAAGCTTTCTTT

v_call: TRBV29-1
clone_size: .
j_call: TRBJ2-2
d_call: TRBD2
cdr3_aa: CSVRAGSHTGELFF
cdr3_nt: TGCAGCGTTAGAGCGGGGTCACACACCGGGGAGCTGTTTTTT

v_call: TRBV5-1
clone_size: .
j_call: TRBJ2-3
d_call: TRBD2
cdr3_aa: CASSSFSGRTDTQYF
cdr3_nt: TGCGCCAGCAGCTCCTTTAGCGGGAGAACAGATACGCAGTATTTT

v_call: TRBV5-6
clone_size: .
j_call: TRBJ1-2
d_call: .
cdr3_aa: CASTIEAIRDSYGYTF
cdr3_nt: TGTGCCAGCACCATAGAGGCTATCCGAGACAGCTATGGCTACACCTTC

v_call: TRBV6-1
clone_size: .
j_call: TRBJ2-1
d_call: TRBD2
cdr3_aa: CASSPTTSGEQFF
cdr3_nt: TGTGCCAGCAGCCCGACTACTAGCGGAGAGCAGTTCTTC

v_call: TRBV15
clone_size: .
j_call: TRBJ1-1
d_call: TRBD1
cdr3_aa: CATSSSSPRLLTGEAFF
cdr3_nt: TGTGCCACCAGCAGTTCGAGCCCACGCCTGTTGACAGGGGAGGCTTTCTTT

v_call: TRBV6-6
clone_size: .
j_call: TRBJ2-5
d_call: TRBD2
cdr3_aa: CASSYSTGTSRETQYF
cdr3_nt: TGTGCCAGCAGTTACTCCACCGGGACTAGTAGGGAGACCCAGTACTTC

v_call: TRBV29-1
clone_size: few
j_call: TRBJ1-2
d_call: .
cdr3_aa: CSVEGDRTNYGYTF
cdr3_nt: TGCAGCGTTGAGGGAGACAGGACTAACTATGGCTACACCTTC

v_call: TRBV7-8
clone_size: .
j_call: TRBJ2-1
d_call: TRBD1
cdr3_aa: CASSLGTGGLHEQFF
cdr3_nt: TGTGCCAGCAGCTTAGGGACAGGGGGTTTACATGAGCAGTTCTTC

v_call: TRBV7-8
clone_size: .
j_call: TRBJ1-3
d_call: TRBD1
cdr3_aa: CASSLGQVTLSGNTIYF
cdr3_nt: TGTGCCAGCAGCTTGGGACAGGTTACTCTCTCTGGAAACACCATATATTTT

v_call: TRBV4-1
clone_size: .
j_call: TRBJ2-1
d_call: TRBD2
cdr3_aa: CASSQGGLVYNEQFF
cdr3_nt: TGCGCCAGCAGCCAAGGTGGACTAGTCTACAATGAGCAGTTCTTC

v_call: TRBV7-2
clone_size: .
j_call: TRBJ2-1
d_call: TRBD2
cdr3_aa: CASSLVAASGNEQFF
cdr3_nt: TGTGCCAGCAGCTTAGTTGCGGCTAGCGGCAATGAGCAGTTCTTC

v_call: TRBV28
clone_size: .
j_call: TRBJ2-3
d_call: .
cdr3_aa: CASKPGDSTDTQYF
cdr3_nt: TGTGCCAGCAAGCCGGGAGACAGCACAGATACGCAGTATTTT

v_call: TRBV11-2
clone_size: .
j_call: TRBJ2-2
d_call: TRBD2
cdr3_aa: CASSLDGGVGELFF
cdr3_nt: TGTGCCAGCAGCTTAGACGGGGGGGTCGGGGAGCTGTTTTTT

v_call: TRBV19
clone_size: once
j_call: TRBJ2-5
d_call: .
cdr3_aa: CATRNRQGPQETQYF
cdr3_nt: TGTGCCACCAGGAACCGGCAGGGCCCACAAGAGACCCAGTACTTC

v_call: TRBV7-9
clone_size: .
j_call: TRBJ2-7
d_call: TRBD2
cdr3_aa: CASSLGGLAREQYF
cdr3_nt: TGTGCCAGCAGCTTAGGAGGACTAGCGCGCGAGCAGTACTTC

v_call: TRBV2
clone_size: .
j_call: TRBJ1-2
d_call: .
cdr3_aa: CASTGGRRRGGYTF
cdr3_nt: TGTGCCAGCACCGGGGGACGTCGCCGAGGAGGCTACACCTTC

v_call: TRBV6-1
clone_size: .
j_call: TRBJ1-1
d_call: TRBD1
cdr3_aa: CASTTGGGVDTEAFF
cdr3_nt: TGTGCCAGCACCACAGGGGGGGGAGTAGACACTGAAGCTTTCTTT

v_call: TRBV28
clone_size: .
j_call: TRBJ2-7
d_call: TRBD1
cdr3_aa: CASSSGTGGYEQYF
cdr3_nt: TGTGCCAGCAGTTCCGGGACAGGGGGTTACGAGCAGTACTTC

v_call: TRBV19
clone_size: .
j_call: TRBJ1-1
d_call: .
cdr3_aa: CASSMRYENTEAFF
cdr3_nt: TGTGCCAGTAGTATGAGGTATGAGAACACTGAAGCTTTCTTT

v_call: TRBV9
clone_size: .
j_call: TRBJ2-6
d_call: .
cdr3_aa: CASKFWYKQSRANVLTF
cdr3_nt: TGTGCCAGCAAATTTTGGTACAAACAAAGTCGGGCCAACGTCCTGACTTTC

v_call: TRBV2
clone_size: once
j_call: TRBJ1-5
d_call: .
cdr3_aa: CASSEGQVHYSNQPQHF
cdr3_nt: TGTGCCAGCAGTGAAGGGCAGGTCCATTATAGCAATCAGCCCCAGCATTTT